Below, one T cell receptor beta chain is given with its context. Antigen unknown. Only in-frame clones appear in the TCRdb table, and some are missing; sequencing was by immunoSEQ multiplex PCR. The sample lists around 140,000 clones, about 90% seen once, with roughly 3.4% in the top ten. Second doses were pooled across both intervals (about 4 or about 12 weeks). With 4 bases clipped from V and 8 bases from J, the junction kept 8 bases outside the gene matches. This CDR3 is built from 14 residues. Germline-derived CDR1 and CDR2 are MNHEY and SMNVEV (reference sequence). The data were obtained in a study of T cell responses to AZD1222 COVID-19 vaccine. General observations from the study: Without day 14 samples, only post-peak T cell repertoires were studied. Along spike, vaccine-associated CD4 TCRs were found throughout, with dominance at 160-218 and 743-854. Spike-specific TCR breadth rose after two AZD1222 doses, and depth rose as well.

Material: peripheral blood, obtained 28 days after the second AZD1222 dose. This receptor was taken from an adult who received the AZD1222 COVID-19 vaccine. This chain links TRBV27 with TRBJ2-1; TRBD1 aligns across 7 bases. CDR3 nucleotides: TGTGCCAGCAGTTCGACAGGGAAATGGCATGAGCAGTTCTTC. Its translation: CASSSTGKWHEQFF.